The T cell receptor beta chain described here comes from a study of T cells in Graves' hyperthyroidism and ophthalmopathy. Points on this clonotype: No antigen is known for it.

Thyroid ultrasound and orbital computed tomography, with clinical symptoms and serum thyroxine and TRAb, informed diagnoses. The source of the PBMCs was more than 9.5 ml of fresh peripheral blood. Regarding the study as a whole: Among clonotypes expanded in thyroid above 0.001, most were also found in blood. Onset of ophthalmopathy came a median approximately 6.8 months after the model predicted it.

TCR beta CDR3 sequences were amplified from RNA transcripts. In the first-round RT-PCR of the TCR CDR3, the HTBI primer set was used. MiXCR, run by TCRdb on the multiplex PCR reads, gives a single entry per CDR3 protein. The sample contains about 480,000 distinct CDR3 sequences, approximately 23% of which appear only once. After removal of 0 bases from V and 4 bases from J, the junction contained 2 bases not matched to a gene. Germline V gene sequence: CDR1 SGHRS, CDR2 YFSETQ. The CDR3 contains 15 residues. This TCR was recovered from an older woman with Graves' ophthalmopathy. The sequencing sample was made of blood. The V and J genes are TRBV5-1 and TRBJ2-1; 9 bases fit TRBD2. The CDR3, as DNA: TGCGCCAGCAGCTTGGGAGCGGGAGGTTACAATGAGCAGTTCTTC. It is translated as CASSLGAGGYNEQFF. Combining the CDR3 with reference TRBV5-1 and TRBJ2-1 gives the whole variable domain KAGVTQTPRYLIKTRGQQVTLSCSPISGHRSVSWYQQTPGQGLQFLFEYFSETQRNKGNFPGRFSGRQFSNSRSEMNVSTLELGDSALYLCASSLGAGGYNEQFFGPGTRLTVL.